This is a list of T cell receptor beta chains from one sample in a study of CD8 T cells in ankylosing spondylitis. A single record per CDR3 protein comes from TCRdb applying MiXCR to the 5' RACE reads. The sample contains 350,000 to 450,000 distinct CDR3 sequences, roughly a quarter of which appear only once. Sequencing was carried out using blood, either unsorted or a sorted T cell fraction (not recorded which). The receptors derive from a male donor with ankylosing spondylitis. The CDR3 runs from the conserved cysteine through the conserved F or W. D genes are given only for firm matches. Where a row states a size, it is once, few, many or the class of an expanded clone; other rows omit it.

CDR3 protein: CASSAAQSTDTQYF; CDR3 DNA: TGTGCCAGCAGCGCCGCGCAAAGCACAGATACGCAGTATTTT; V gene: TRBV11-3; D gene: NA; J gene: TRBJ2-3; clone size: NA
CDR3 protein: CASSSDREGIQYF; CDR3 DNA: TGTGCCAGCAGCTCCGACAGGGAGGGTATTCAGTACTTC; V gene: TRBV7-2; D gene: NA; J gene: TRBJ2-4; clone size: NA
CDR3 protein: CASSFGQGRGYTF; CDR3 DNA: TGTGCCAGCAGCTTTGGACAGGGTAGGGGCTACACCTTC; V gene: TRBV7-9; D gene: TRBD1; J gene: TRBJ1-2; clone size: few
CDR3 protein: CASIKAGGPTGELFF; CDR3 DNA: TGTGCCAGCATTAAAGCGGGAGGGCCGACCGGGGAGCTGTTTTTT; V gene: TRBV12-3/TRBV12-4; D gene: TRBD2; J gene: TRBJ2-2; clone size: NA
CDR3 protein: CASSLNGVGAGELFF; CDR3 DNA: TGTGCCAGCAGCCTAAATGGGGTGGGCGCCGGGGAGCTGTTTTTT; V gene: TRBV12-3/TRBV12-4; D gene: NA; J gene: TRBJ2-2; clone size: few
CDR3 protein: CASSLGLAGGSSSYNEQFF; CDR3 DNA: TGTGCCAGCAGCCTTGGACTAGCGGGAGGGAGTAGCTCCTACAATGAGCAGTTCTTC; V gene: TRBV11-1; D gene: TRBD2; J gene: TRBJ2-1; clone size: few
CDR3 protein: CSANQYNEQFF; CDR3 DNA: TGCAGTGCTAACCAGTACAATGAGCAGTTCTTC; V gene: TRBV20-1; D gene: NA; J gene: TRBJ2-1; clone size: NA
CDR3 protein: CSVEGDSSGANVLTF; CDR3 DNA: TGCAGCGTTGAAGGGGACAGCTCTGGGGCCAACGTCCTGACTTTC; V gene: TRBV29-1; D gene: TRBD1; J gene: TRBJ2-6; clone size: NA
CDR3 protein: CASSSPPRRNTGELFF; CDR3 DNA: TGTGCCAGCAGTTCCCCCCCGCGGCGGAACACCGGGGAGCTGTTTTTT; V gene: TRBV6-5; D gene: NA; J gene: TRBJ2-2; clone size: NA
CDR3 protein: CASMGRVLVNQPQHF; CDR3 DNA: TGTGCCAGCATGGGGCGGGTGTTGGTCAATCAGCCCCAGCATTTT; V gene: TRBV27; D gene: NA; J gene: TRBJ1-5; clone size: NA
CDR3 protein: CASSPGASGTRDTEAFF; CDR3 DNA: TGCGCCAGCAGCCCGGGGGCCTCCGGGACCAGGGACACTGAAGCTTTCTTT; V gene: TRBV5-1; D gene: NA; J gene: TRBJ1-1; clone size: NA
CDR3 protein: CASSQVAGGYNEQFF; CDR3 DNA: TGTGCCAGCAGTCAAGTAGCGGGTGGCTACAATGAGCAGTTCTTC; V gene: TRBV14; D gene: TRBD2; J gene: TRBJ2-1; clone size: many
CDR3 protein: CSAPGLAGGGSSYNEQFF; CDR3 DNA: TGCAGTGCCCCGGGACTAGCGGGAGGGGGGAGCTCCTACAATGAGCAGTTCTTC; V gene: TRBV20-1; D gene: TRBD2; J gene: TRBJ2-1; clone size: few
CDR3 protein: CSASYTFYGYTF; CDR3 DNA: TGCAGTGCTAGTTACACCTTCTATGGCTACACCTTC; V gene: TRBV20-1; D gene: NA; J gene: TRBJ1-2; clone size: many
CDR3 protein: CATSSIASRTDTQYF; CDR3 DNA: TGTGCCACCAGCAGCATAGCATCGCGCACAGATACGCAGTATTTT; V gene: TRBV15; D gene: NA; J gene: TRBJ2-3; clone size: NA
CDR3 protein: CSARDSLNPTEQYF; CDR3 DNA: TGCAGTGCTAGAGATTCCTTAAATCCTACCGAGCAGTACTTC; V gene: TRBV20-1; D gene: NA; J gene: TRBJ2-7; clone size: NA
CDR3 protein: CASSPGTGYLSNQPQHF; CDR3 DNA: TGCGCCAGCAGTCCCGGGACAGGTTACCTTAGCAATCAGCCCCAGCATTTT; V gene: TRBV4-1; D gene: TRBD1; J gene: TRBJ1-5; clone size: NA
CDR3 protein: CASSRYVGGGEQYF; CDR3 DNA: TGTGCCAGCAGCCGGTACGTGGGGGGCGGCGAGCAGTACTTC; V gene: TRBV3-1; D gene: NA; J gene: TRBJ2-7; clone size: NA
CDR3 protein: CASSPGQGKYEQYF; CDR3 DNA: TGTGCCAGCAGCCCGGGACAGGGGAAATACGAGCAGTACTTC; V gene: TRBV7-9; D gene: TRBD1; J gene: TRBJ2-7; clone size: few
CDR3 protein: CASSFSAPSRDTQYF; CDR3 DNA: TGCGCCAGCAGCTTTTCGGCCCCATCGAGGGATACGCAGTATTTT; V gene: TRBV5-1; D gene: NA; J gene: TRBJ2-3; clone size: many
CDR3 protein: CATSDLGGLQGNQPQHF; CDR3 DNA: TGTGCCACCAGTGATTTAGGCGGACTCCAGGGGAATCAGCCCCAGCATTTT; V gene: TRBV24-1; D gene: NA; J gene: TRBJ1-5; clone size: few
CDR3 protein: CASNLQGKVGKLFF; CDR3 DNA: TGTGCCAGCAACCTTCAGGGGAAGGTGGGAAAACTGTTTTTT; V gene: TRBV12-3/TRBV12-4; D gene: NA; J gene: TRBJ1-4; clone size: many
CDR3 protein: CASSLNDRGSKTQYF; CDR3 DNA: TGCGCCAGCAGCTTGAACGACAGGGGGTCGAAGACCCAGTACTTC; V gene: TRBV5-1; D gene: TRBD1; J gene: TRBJ2-5; clone size: NA
CDR3 protein: CSVAVGLTNEQFF; CDR3 DNA: TGCAGCGTTGCCGTAGGATTAACGAATGAGCAGTTCTTC; V gene: TRBV29-1; D gene: NA; J gene: TRBJ2-1; clone size: NA
CDR3 protein: CRATDRGGQETQYF; CDR3 DNA: TGCAGGGCTACGGACAGGGGAGGACAAGAGACCCAGTACTTC; V gene: TRBV20-1; D gene: TRBD1; J gene: TRBJ2-5; clone size: NA
CDR3 protein: CASSLGQYTEAFF; CDR3 DNA: TGTGCCAGCAGCTTAGGGCAGTACACTGAAGCTTTCTTT; V gene: TRBV7-8; D gene: NA; J gene: TRBJ1-1; clone size: NA
CDR3 protein: CAWSEGSGANVLTF; CDR3 DNA: TGTGCCTGGAGTGAGGGCTCTGGGGCCAACGTCCTGACTTTC; V gene: TRBV30; D gene: NA; J gene: TRBJ2-6; clone size: NA
CDR3 protein: CASSPTGSNEKLFF; CDR3 DNA: TGTGCCAGCAGTCCTACAGGGTCTAATGAAAAACTGTTTTTT; V gene: TRBV12-3/TRBV12-4; D gene: NA; J gene: TRBJ1-4; clone size: NA
CDR3 protein: CASSRPTSGAYEQYF; CDR3 DNA: TGTGCCAGCAGCCGGCCGACTAGCGGGGCCTACGAGCAGTACTTC; V gene: TRBV6-2/TRBV6-3; D gene: TRBD2; J gene: TRBJ2-7; clone size: NA
CDR3 protein: CASSSSSGTQSYNEQFF; CDR3 DNA: TGTGCCAGCAGCTCCTCCTCCGGGACCCAATCCTACAATGAGCAGTTCTTC; V gene: TRBV7-2; D gene: NA; J gene: TRBJ2-1; clone size: few
CDR3 protein: CASSPGTYSTNEKLFF; CDR3 DNA: TGTGCCAGCAGCCCTGGGACATACTCAACTAATGAAAAACTGTTTTTT; V gene: TRBV7-6; D gene: NA; J gene: TRBJ1-4; clone size: NA
CDR3 protein: CASSRLQGAGYGYTF; CDR3 DNA: TGTGCCAGCAGTCGTCTCCAGGGAGCGGGCTATGGCTACACCTTC; V gene: TRBV7-9; D gene: NA; J gene: TRBJ1-2; clone size: NA
CDR3 protein: CASRASGNTGELFF; CDR3 DNA: TGCGCCAGCAGGGCTAGCGGGAACACCGGGGAGCTGTTTTTT; V gene: TRBV10-1; D gene: TRBD2; J gene: TRBJ2-2; clone size: NA
CDR3 protein: CASSPPGLAELGNEQFF; CDR3 DNA: TGTGCCAGCAGCCCTCCGGGACTAGCGGAGCTGGGCAATGAGCAGTTCTTC; V gene: TRBV7-9; D gene: TRBD2; J gene: TRBJ2-1; clone size: few
CDR3 protein: CASSVGLDQTSYNEQFF; CDR3 DNA: TGCGCCAGCAGCGTAGGACTCGACCAGACCTCCTACAATGAGCAGTTCTTC; V gene: TRBV5-1; D gene: NA; J gene: TRBJ2-1; clone size: NA
CDR3 protein: CSARGGSSSNQPQHF; CDR3 DNA: TGCAGTGCTAGAGGGGGTAGTTCGAGCAATCAGCCCCAGCATTTT; V gene: TRBV20-1; D gene: NA; J gene: TRBJ1-5; clone size: few
CDR3 protein: CSVAGDGGAGQPPETQYF; CDR3 DNA: TGCAGCGTAGCCGGGGACGGCGGGGCAGGACAACCCCCGGAGACCCAGTACTTC; V gene: TRBV29-1; D gene: NA; J gene: TRBJ2-5; clone size: NA